The next 30 T cell receptor beta chains were all read from a single sample in a study of shared clonotypes between healthy human individuals. Data came from immunoSEQ multiplex PCR; TCRdb stores just in-frame clones and leaves some out. The top ten hold about a tenth of the sample, which has approximately 320,000 clones, under 80% seen once. Material: memory CD4+ T cells sorted from blood. Subset defined: CD45RA-negative fraction. These receptors came from a young man in good health.

CDR3 DNA: TGTGCCAGCAGCCGTCAACAGAACACCGGGGAGCTGTTTTTT. Its protein is CASSRQQNTGELFF. This chain uses TRBV5-4 with TRBJ2-2; D call uncertain. V lost 4 bases and J lost 1, with 8 bases in between. Germline assignment: CDR1 SGHNT and CDR2 YYREEE (reference sequence). This CDR3 region has 14 residues.

There are a few counts of this clone. The chain combines TRBV18 with TRBJ2-6, with 7 nucleotides matching TRBD1. J lost 0 bases, V lost 3 bases, and 5 bases had no gene match. This CDR3 is 17 amino acids long. Germline-derived CDR1 and CDR2 are KGHSH and LQKENI. The CDR3 sequence is CASSPGTVGSGANVLTF. CDR3 coding DNA: TGTGCCAGCTCACCCGGGACAGTGGGCTCTGGGGCCAACGTCCTGACTTTC.

This chain links TRBV6-5 with TRBJ2-7; 7 bases match TRBD2. CDR1 is MNHEY and CDR2 is SVGAGI in the germline V gene. This CDR3 has 16 residues. V shed 2 bases, J shed 2 bases, and the junction held 9 bases outside the gene matches. CDR3 amino acids: CASSYGGGLPPYEQYF. The CDR3 coding sequence is TGTGCCAGCAGTTACGGGGGGGGACTCCCACCCTACGAGCAGTACTTC.

In DNA, the CDR3 is TGTGCCAGCAGCTTGGCGTCAGTGGCCTACAATGAGCAGTTCTTC. This translates into CASSLASVAYNEQFF. The chain employs TRBV11-2 and TRBJ2-1; D remains unclear. V gave up 3 bases and J gave up 2 bases, with 11 bases separating them. The CDR3 loop spans 15 amino acids. Germline CDR1 and CDR2: SGHAT and FQNNGV.

This clone has only one observation. The chain couples TRBV27 to TRBJ2-7, with D hard to call. The CDR3 loop spans 13 amino acids. The germline CDR1 and CDR2 sequences are MNHEY and SMNVEV (reference sequence). V was pared by 5 bases and J by 1 base, with 9 bases between. This CDR3 reads CASSQRSSYEQYF. CDR3 DNA: TGTGCCAGCAGTCAAAGGAGTTCCTACGAGCAGTACTTC.

The chain combines TRBV5-1 with TRBJ2-1, with 12 bases fitting TRBD2. J lost 4 bases, V lost 0 bases, and 11 bases had no gene match. The CDR3 consists of 19 residues. CDR1 SGHRS and CDR2 YFSETQ come from the germline V gene. In nucleotides, the CDR3 is TGCGCCAGCAGCTTGGCTCTAGCGGGAGGGACTTCCAATTACAATGAGCAGTTCTTC. Its protein product is CASSLALAGGTSNYNEQFF.

V and J are TRBV6-5 and TRBJ2-1, with 13 bases aligning to TRBD2. The germline V gene has CDR1 MNHEY and CDR2 SVGAGI. Trimming took 5 bases from V and 8 from J; bases not matched to a gene: 6. CDR3 size: 15 residues. CDR3 sequence: CASSVGLAGVDEQFF. The CDR3 nucleotides read TGTGCCAGCAGTGTCGGACTAGCGGGAGTCGATGAGCAGTTCTTC.

The chain recombines TRBV11-3 with TRBJ2-1; D perhaps matches TRBD1 (6 bases). The V gene's germline CDR1 is SGHNT and CDR2 YENEEA. The CDR3 loop spans 14 amino acids. V was cut by 4 bases and J by 5 bases, with 12 bases left in between. The CDR3 is CASSSRWDNNEQFF. The CDR3, as DNA: TGTGCCAGCAGCTCCCGGTGGGACAACAATGAGCAGTTCTTC. Based on the CDR3 plus reference TRBV11-3 and TRBJ2-1, the full variable domain is EAGVVQSPRYKIIEKKQPVAFWCNPISGHNTLYWYLQNLGQGPELLIRYENEEAVDDSQLPKDRFSAERLKGVDSTLKIQPAELGDSAVYLCASSSRWDNNEQFFGPGTRLTVL.

V is TRBV7-2 and J is TRBJ2-3; TRBD2 is a possible D gene (7 bases). The CDR3 consists of 14 residues. The V end was cut by 2 bases, the J end by 4 bases, with 10 bases between. Germline V gene sequence: CDR1 SGHTA, CDR2 FQGNSA. DNA of the CDR3: TGTGCCAGCAGCTTAATCGGGGGGCCAGATACGCAGTATTTT. Amino acid sequence: CASSLIGGPDTQYF.

This chain joins TRBV2 and TRBJ2-4; D is possibly TRBD1 (6 bases). Germline CDR1 and CDR2: SNHLY and FYNNEI. The length of the CDR3 is 16 residues. V was pared by 4 bases and J by 1 base, with 14 bases between. For the CDR3, the DNA is TGTGCCAGCAGTGGGGACACGGGCAGGGCCAAAAACATTCAGTACTTC. This encodes CASSGDTGRAKNIQYF.

Worth noting for this clone: This may come from a read error, since a much larger clone is one base off. Different DNA sequences within this sample yield the same CDR3. The V call is TRBV5-4, the J call TRBJ2-5, with D perhaps TRBD1 or TRBD2 (5 bases each). V lost 2 bases, J lost 5 bases, and 16 bases lay in between. The CDR3 contains 15 residues. The germline V gene encodes CDR1 SGHNT and CDR2 YYREEE (reference sequence). The CDR3 region has the DNA TGTGCCAGCAGCTTCGGCGTTCGGGGCCAGGAGACCCAGTACTTC. Translating gives CASSFGVRGQETQYF.

This sequence joins TRBV18 and TRBJ2-5; the D is unclear. The CDR3 runs 14 residues. CDR1 and CDR2 (germline): KGHSH, LQKENI. V lost 0 bases to trimming and J lost 8 bases, with 13 bases between them. CDR3 sequence (DNA): TGTGCCAGCTCACCACCGTCGGTGGAAAGCACCCAGTACTTC. Translating gives CASSPPSVESTQYF.

The chain recombines TRBV5-4 with TRBJ2-3; tentative D call: TRBD1 (6 bases). With 3 bases removed from V and 6 bases from J, the gap between germline ends came to 14 bases. Germline V gene sequence: CDR1 SGHNT, CDR2 YYREEE (reference sequence). The CDR3 is 14 amino acids. The CDR3 bases are TGTGCCAGCAGCTGGGACCCTCAGGGGGATACGCAGTATTTT. Protein product: CASSWDPQGDTQYF.

This chain connects TRBV2 to TRBJ2-1; 12 bases agree with TRBD2. This CDR3 has 15 amino acids. V gave up 6 bases and J gave up 9 bases; unmatched junction bases: 9. Germline V CDR1 and CDR2: SNHLY, FYNNEI. The CDR3 coding sequence is TGTGCCAGCAGAGCTGGACTAGCGGGAAGGAGTGAGCAGTTCTTC. Encoded protein: CASRAGLAGRSEQFF.

The chain has TRBV28 and TRBJ2-7; 14 bases match TRBD2. Germline trimming cut 4 bases from V and 0 bases from J; bases unmatched to any gene: 8. Germline V gene lookup returns CDR1 MDHEN and CDR2 SYDVKM. This CDR3 contains 18 residues. The CDR3 reads CASSSVRTSGRNSYEQYF. The CDR3 DNA reads TGTGCCAGCAGTTCCGTCCGGACTAGCGGGAGGAACTCCTACGAGCAGTACTTC.

The V and J genes are TRBV5-4 and TRBJ2-3; D not resolved. CDR3 length: 16 amino acids. The V end lost 0 bases, the J end lost 1 base, and 12 bases lay between the germline ends. Germline V gene lookup returns CDR1 SGHNT and CDR2 YYREEE (reference sequence). The CDR3 DNA is TGTGCCAGCAGCTTGGGTAGGGCGTGGGGCACAGATACGCAGTATTTT. This gives the protein CASSLGRAWGTDTQYF.

The chain employs TRBV4-1 and TRBJ2-7; D is perhaps TRBD1 (5 bases). The CDR3 has 15 amino acids. Trimming left V 0 bases short and J 3 bases short, with 12 bases between. Germline CDR1 MGHRA, CDR2 YSYEKL. CDR3 region: CASSQEGVRIYEQYF. In DNA form, the CDR3 reads TGCGCCAGCAGCCAAGAAGGGGTAAGGATCTACGAGCAGTACTTC.

This chain links TRBV30 with TRBJ2-4, with 10 bases aligning to TRBD2. This CDR3 region has 15 residues. Germline loops: CDR1 GTSNPN, CDR2 SVGIG (reference sequence). The V and J ends lost 5 bases and 1 base, in that order; junction bases with no gene match: 5. The CDR3 region is CAWEDSGRAKNIQYF. The CDR3, as DNA: TGTGCCTGGGAGGATAGCGGGAGGGCCAAAAACATTCAGTACTTC. The full variable domain, completed using reference TRBV30 and TRBJ2-4, is SQTIHQWPATLVQPVGSPLSLECTVEGTSNPNLYWYRQAAGRGLQLLFYSVGIGQISSEVPQNLSASRPQDRQFILSSKKLLLSDSGFYLCAWEDSGRAKNIQYFGAGTRLSVL.

The chain has TRBV7-3 and TRBJ2-7; D might be TRBD1 (5 bases). CDR1 SGHTA and CDR2 FQGTGA come from the germline V gene. CDR3 length: 15 residues. The V gene lost 1 base and the J gene lost 4 bases, with 14 bases spanning the gap. The CDR3 reads CASSLSFGQGYEQYF. The CDR3 DNA sequence: TGTGCCAGCAGCTTAAGTTTCGGCCAGGGTTACGAGCAGTACTTC.

The chain is built from TRBV4-3 and TRBJ1-1; perhaps TRBD1 as D (5 bases). The CDR3 is made up of 17 amino acids. The V and J ends lost 4 bases and 3 bases respectively, with 21 bases between them. The germline V gene encodes CDR1 LGHNA and CDR2 YSLEER. In nucleotides, the CDR3 is TGCGCCAGCAGCCCGATACTGTCGGGGGGAGGGCACACTGAAGCTTTCTTT. Protein product: CASSPILSGGGHTEAFF.

This chain joins TRBV18 and TRBJ1-2; 7 bases line up with TRBD1. J was trimmed by 7 bases and V by 2 bases; bases with no gene match: 4. Germline CDR1 is KGHSH and CDR2 is LQKENI. The CDR3 length is 13 residues. Here the CDR3 reads CASSPKQGSGYTF. The CDR3 coding sequence is TGTGCCAGCTCACCAAAACAGGGGTCTGGCTACACCTTC.

V usage is TRBV5-4 and J usage is TRBJ2-7, with a weak D call TRBD2 (5 bases). The V end was cut by 4 bases, the J end by 3 bases, with 20 bases between. Germline V gene sequence: CDR1 SGHNT, CDR2 YYREEE (reference sequence). CDR3 size: 16 residues. The CDR3 protein is CASSQDLGLRDYEQYF. As DNA, the CDR3 is TGTGCCAGCAGCCAAGATCTGGGGTTACGGGACTACGAGCAGTACTTC. Supplemented by reference TRBV5-4 and TRBJ2-7, the full variable domain reads ETGVTQSPTHLIKTRGQQVTLRCSSQSGHNTVSWYQQALGQGPQFIFQYYREEENGRGNFPPRFSGLQFPNYSSELNVNALELDDSALYLCASSQDLGLRDYEQYFGPGTRLTVT.

This clone turned up a few times. The J gene is TRBJ1-2, the V gene TRBV2; 8 positions match TRBD1. Looked up from germline, CDR1 is SNHLY and CDR2 is FYNNEI. V lost 6 bases and J lost 7; bases outside the gene matches: 7. The CDR3 has 13 amino acids. The CDR3 loop reads CASRLGQGGGYTF. Written as DNA, the CDR3 is TGTGCCAGCAGACTCGGACAGGGTGGTGGCTACACCTTC.

In its sample, this clone was seen a few times. Other DNA sequences in this specimen translate into the identical CDR3. The chain joins TRBV29-1 to TRBJ1-1; possibly TRBD1 for D (5 bases). Germline-derived CDR1 and CDR2 are SQVTM and ANQGSEA. This CDR3 has 15 residues. Trimming shortened V by 5 bases and J by 0 bases, and 16 bases separated the two germline ends. The CDR3 here is CSVSPGWGMNTEAFF. As DNA, the CDR3 is TGCAGCGTTTCGCCAGGGTGGGGAATGAACACTGAAGCTTTCTTT.

The chain joins TRBV5-6 to TRBJ1-5; perhaps TRBD1 as D (5 bases). The germline CDR1 and CDR2 sequences are SGHDT and YYEEEE. The CDR3 is 14 residues long. Trimming took off 3 bases at V and 7 bases at J, with 14 bases between the two ends. This chain's CDR3 is CASSYPGGGQPQHF. Here the CDR3 DNA reads TGTGCCAGCAGCTACCCCGGGGGAGGCCAGCCCCAGCATTTT.

The chain recombines TRBV14 with TRBJ1-2; D is perhaps TRBD1 (5 bases). The germline V gene encodes CDR1 SGHDN and CDR2 FVKESK. This CDR3 comprises 18 residues. The V gene lost 2 bases and the J gene lost 0 bases, with 19 bases spanning the gap. CDR3 region: CASSQLGQSLGTNYGYTF. The CDR3 bases are TGTGCCAGCAGCCAACTTGGACAATCGCTGGGGACTAACTATGGCTACACCTTC.

The chain combines TRBV19 with TRBJ1-2, with a possible D match to TRBD1 (5 bases). Germline V gives CDR1 LNHDA, CDR2 SQIVND (reference sequence). V dropped 5 bases and J dropped 5 bases, with 21 bases sitting between them. This CDR3 is built from 16 residues. CDR3 protein: CASSFVQGGGGYGYTF. In DNA, the CDR3 is TGTGCCAGTAGTTTCGTCCAGGGAGGCGGTGGATATGGCTACACCTTC.

This clone was detected a few times. The rearrangement uses TRBV7-9 and TRBJ2-3, with a weak D call TRBD2 (6 bases). Germline V gene data show CDR1 as SEHNR and CDR2 as FQNEAQ (reference sequence). The CDR3 runs 15 residues. V was clipped by 5 bases and J by 1 base, with 13 bases between them. This CDR3 reads CASSQPGLGTDTQYF. The CDR3 coding sequence is TGTGCCAGCAGCCAACCGGGACTCGGCACAGATACGCAGTATTTT.

In its sample, this clone was seen a few times. The rearrangement joins TRBV18 to TRBJ1-1; D is possibly TRBD1 (5 bases). The CDR3 is made up of 17 amino acids. Germline loops: CDR1 KGHSH, CDR2 LQKENI. Trimming took off 3 bases at V and 1 base at J, with 18 bases between the two ends. The CDR3 region has the DNA TGTGCCAGCTCACCGGGGGAGAGCCTAATCGGGAACACTGAAGCTTTCTTT. It encodes CASSPGESLIGNTEAFF.

The chain couples TRBV5-6 to TRBJ1-5; TRBD1 matches 7 bases. The V and J ends lost 4 bases and 3 bases, in that order; junction bases with no gene match: 4. Germline-derived CDR1 and CDR2 are SGHDT and YYEEEE. The CDR3 extends over 14 amino acids. Here the CDR3 DNA reads TGTGCCAGCAGCAAGGGACAGCACAATCAGCCCCAGCATTTT. Its protein product is CASSKGQHNQPQHF.